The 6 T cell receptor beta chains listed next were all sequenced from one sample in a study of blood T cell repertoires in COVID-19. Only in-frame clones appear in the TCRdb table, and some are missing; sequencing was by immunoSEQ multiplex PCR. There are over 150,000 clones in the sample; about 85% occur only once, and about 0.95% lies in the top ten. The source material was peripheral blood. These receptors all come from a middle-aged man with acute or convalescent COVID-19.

The CDR3 sequence: CASSLRSGEGSPLHF. The DNA for the CDR3 is TGCGCCAGCAGCTTGAGGTCCGGGGAAGGCTCACCCCTCCACTTT. V usage is TRBV5-1 and J usage is TRBJ1-6; D call uncertain. Germline V gene lookup returns CDR1 SGHRS and CDR2 YFSETQ. The CDR3 extends over 15 amino acids. V was trimmed by 1 base and J by 10 bases, leaving 15 bases between them. The entire variable domain, with the rest obtained from reference TRBV5-1 and TRBJ1-6, is as follows: KAGVTQTPRYLIKTRGQQVTLSCSPISGHRSVSWYQQTPGQGLQFLFEYFSETQRNKGNFPGRFSGRQFSNSRSEMNVSTLELGDSALYLCASSLRSGEGSPLHFGNGTRLTVT.

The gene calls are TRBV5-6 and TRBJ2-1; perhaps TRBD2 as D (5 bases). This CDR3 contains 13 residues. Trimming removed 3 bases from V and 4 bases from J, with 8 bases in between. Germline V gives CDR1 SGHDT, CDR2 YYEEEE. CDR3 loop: CASSSEEYNEQFF. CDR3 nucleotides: TGTGCCAGCAGCTCGGAGGAATACAATGAGCAGTTCTTC.

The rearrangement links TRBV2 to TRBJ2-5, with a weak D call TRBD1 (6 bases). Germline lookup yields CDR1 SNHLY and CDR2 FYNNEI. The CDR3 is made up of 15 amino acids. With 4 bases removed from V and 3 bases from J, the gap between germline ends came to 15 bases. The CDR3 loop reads CASSASGVGKETQYF. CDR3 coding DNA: TGTGCCAGCAGTGCTTCAGGGGTCGGAAAAGAGACCCAGTACTTC.

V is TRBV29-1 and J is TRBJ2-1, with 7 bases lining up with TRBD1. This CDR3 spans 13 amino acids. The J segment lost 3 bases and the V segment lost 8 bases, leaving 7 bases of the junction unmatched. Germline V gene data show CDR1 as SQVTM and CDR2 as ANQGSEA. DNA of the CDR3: TGCAGCACAGACAGGGTGAACTACAATGAGCAGTTCTTC. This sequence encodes CSTDRVNYNEQFF.

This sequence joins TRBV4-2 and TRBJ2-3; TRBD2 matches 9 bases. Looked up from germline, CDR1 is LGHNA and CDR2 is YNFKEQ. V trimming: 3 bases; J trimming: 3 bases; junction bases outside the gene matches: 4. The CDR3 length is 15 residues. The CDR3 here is CASSQASGVTDTQYF. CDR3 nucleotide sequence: TGTGCCAGCAGCCAGGCTAGCGGGGTGACAGATACGCAGTATTTT.

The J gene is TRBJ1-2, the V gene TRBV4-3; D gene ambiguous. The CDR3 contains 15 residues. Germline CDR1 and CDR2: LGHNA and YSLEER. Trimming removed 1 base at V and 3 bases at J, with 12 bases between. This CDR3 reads CASSQVVSLDYGYTF. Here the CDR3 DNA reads TGCGCCAGCAGCCAAGTCGTGTCCCTTGACTATGGCTACACCTTC.